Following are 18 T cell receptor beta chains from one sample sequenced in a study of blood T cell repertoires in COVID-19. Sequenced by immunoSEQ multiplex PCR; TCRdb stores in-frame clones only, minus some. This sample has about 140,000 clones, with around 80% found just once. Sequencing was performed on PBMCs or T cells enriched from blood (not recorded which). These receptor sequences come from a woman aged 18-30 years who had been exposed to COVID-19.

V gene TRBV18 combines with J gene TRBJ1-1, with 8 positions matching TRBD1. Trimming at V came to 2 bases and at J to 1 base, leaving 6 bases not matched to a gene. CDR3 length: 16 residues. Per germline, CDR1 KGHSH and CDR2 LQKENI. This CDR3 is CASSPKQGAANTEAFF. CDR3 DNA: TGTGCCAGCTCACCAAAGCAGGGGGCGGCGAACACTGAAGCTTTCTTT. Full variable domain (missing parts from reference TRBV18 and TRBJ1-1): NAGVMQNPRHLVRRRGQEARLRCSPMKGHSHVYWYRQLPEEGLKFMVYLQKENIIDESGMPKERFSAEFPKEGPSILRIQQVVRGDSAAYFCASSPKQGAANTEAFFGQGTRLTVV.

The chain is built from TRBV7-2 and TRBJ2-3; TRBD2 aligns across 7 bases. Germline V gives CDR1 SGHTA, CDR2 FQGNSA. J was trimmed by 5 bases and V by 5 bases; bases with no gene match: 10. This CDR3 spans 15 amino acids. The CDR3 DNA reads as TGTGCCAGCAGCCCACTAGCGTCCGTACTAGATACGCAGTATTTT. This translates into CASSPLASVLDTQYF. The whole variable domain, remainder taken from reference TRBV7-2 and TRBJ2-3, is GAGVSQSPSNKVTEKGKDVELRCDPISGHTALYWYRQSLGQGLEFLIYFQGNSAPDKSGLPSDRFSAERTGGSVSTLTIQRTQQEDSAVYLCASSPLASVLDTQYFGPGTRLTVL.

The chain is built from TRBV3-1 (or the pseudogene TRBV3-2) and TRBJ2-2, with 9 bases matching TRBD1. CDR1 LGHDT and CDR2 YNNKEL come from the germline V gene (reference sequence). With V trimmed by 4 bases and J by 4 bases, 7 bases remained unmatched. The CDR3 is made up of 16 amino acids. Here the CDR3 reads CASSPGTGLATGELFF. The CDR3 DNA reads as TGTGCCAGCAGCCCCGGGACAGGGCTCGCCACCGGGGAGCTGTTTTTT.

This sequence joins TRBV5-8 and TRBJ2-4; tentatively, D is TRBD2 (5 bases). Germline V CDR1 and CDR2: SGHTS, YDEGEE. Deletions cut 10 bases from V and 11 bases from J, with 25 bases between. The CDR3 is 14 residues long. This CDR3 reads CAGESRTPLGVQYF. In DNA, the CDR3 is TGTGCCGGGGAGTCAAGGACCCCCTTAGGCGTTCAGTACTTC.

The CDR3 DNA is TGTGCCAGCAGCCTAGGGTGGGGAGCTAGCACAGATACGCAGTATTTT. Protein product: CASSLGWGASTDTQYF. This chain connects TRBV7-8 to TRBJ2-3, with a weak D call TRBD2 (5 bases). Trimming took 5 bases from V and 0 from J, leaving 15 bases between them. This CDR3 contains 16 residues. CDR1 is SGHVS, CDR2 FQNEAQ, per germline.

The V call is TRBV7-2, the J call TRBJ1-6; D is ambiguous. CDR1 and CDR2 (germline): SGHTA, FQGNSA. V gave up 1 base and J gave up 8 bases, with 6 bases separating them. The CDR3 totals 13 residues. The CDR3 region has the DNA TGTGCCAGCAGCTTAGGGAGTGATTCACCCCTCCACTTT. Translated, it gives CASSLGSDSPLHF.

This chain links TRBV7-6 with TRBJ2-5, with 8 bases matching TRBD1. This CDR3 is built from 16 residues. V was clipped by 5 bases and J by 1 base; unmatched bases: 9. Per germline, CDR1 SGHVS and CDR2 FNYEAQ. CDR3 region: CASSRGQGVLQETQYF. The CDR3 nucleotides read TGTGCCAGCAGCCGAGGACAGGGAGTCCTCCAAGAGACCCAGTACTTC.

This chain's CDR3 is CASSLVSGPGNTIYF. In DNA form, the CDR3 reads TGTGCCAGCAGCTTAGTATCAGGGCCAGGAAACACCATATATTTT. J is TRBJ1-3 and V is TRBV7-2; possibly TRBD1 for D (5 bases). CDR1 SGHTA and CDR2 FQGNSA come from the germline V gene. Trimming cost V 1 base and J 4 bases, with 11 bases left between them. The CDR3 spans 15 residues.

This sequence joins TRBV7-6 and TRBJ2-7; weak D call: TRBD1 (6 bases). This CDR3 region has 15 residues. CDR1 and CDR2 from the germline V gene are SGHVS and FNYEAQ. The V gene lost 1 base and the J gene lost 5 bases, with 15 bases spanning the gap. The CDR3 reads CASSLGPRGGNEQYF. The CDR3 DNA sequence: TGTGCCAGCAGCTTAGGGCCCCGAGGGGGAAACGAGCAGTACTTC. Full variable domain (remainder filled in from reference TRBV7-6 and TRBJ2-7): GAGVSQSPRYKVTKRGQDVALRCDPISGHVSLYWYRQALGQGPEFLTYFNYEAQQDKSGLPNDRFSAERPEGSISTLTIQRTEQRDSAMYRCASSLGPRGGNEQYFGPGTRLTVT.

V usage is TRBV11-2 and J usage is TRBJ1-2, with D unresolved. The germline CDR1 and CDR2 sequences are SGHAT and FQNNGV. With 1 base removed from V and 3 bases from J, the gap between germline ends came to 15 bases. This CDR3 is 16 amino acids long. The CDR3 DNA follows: TGTGCCAGCAGCTTAGTCGGCGGGCGGGCAGACTATGGCTACACCTTC. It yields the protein CASSLVGGRADYGYTF.

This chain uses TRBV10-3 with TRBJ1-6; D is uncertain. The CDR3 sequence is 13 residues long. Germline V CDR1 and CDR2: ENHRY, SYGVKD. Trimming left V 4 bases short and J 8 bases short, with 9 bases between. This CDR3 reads CAISAEDYSPLHF. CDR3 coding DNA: TGTGCCATCAGTGCAGAGGATTATTCACCCCTCCACTTT.

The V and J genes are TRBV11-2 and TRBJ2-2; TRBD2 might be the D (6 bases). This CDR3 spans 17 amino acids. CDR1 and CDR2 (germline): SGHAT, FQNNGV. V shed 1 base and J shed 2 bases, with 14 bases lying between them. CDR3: CASSLGSWEANTGELFF. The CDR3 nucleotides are TGTGCCAGCAGCTTAGGGTCCTGGGAGGCTAACACCGGGGAGCTGTTTTTT.

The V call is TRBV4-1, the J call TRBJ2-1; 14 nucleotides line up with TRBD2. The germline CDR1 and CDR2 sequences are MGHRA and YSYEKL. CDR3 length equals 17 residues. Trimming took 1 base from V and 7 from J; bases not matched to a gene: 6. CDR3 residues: CASSQGPGTSGGNEQFF. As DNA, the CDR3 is TGCGCCAGCAGCCAAGGACCCGGGACTAGCGGGGGTAATGAGCAGTTCTTC.

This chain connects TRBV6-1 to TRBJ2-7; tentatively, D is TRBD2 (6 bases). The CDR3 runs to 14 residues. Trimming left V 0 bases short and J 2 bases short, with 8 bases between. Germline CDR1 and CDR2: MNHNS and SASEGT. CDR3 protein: CASSEAAGPYEQYF. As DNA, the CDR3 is TGTGCCAGCAGTGAAGCTGCGGGGCCCTACGAGCAGTACTTC.

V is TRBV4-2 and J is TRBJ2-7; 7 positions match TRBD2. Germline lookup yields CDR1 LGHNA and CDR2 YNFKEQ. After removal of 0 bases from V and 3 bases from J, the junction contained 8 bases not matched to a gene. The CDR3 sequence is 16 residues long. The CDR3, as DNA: TGTGCCAGCAGCCAAGATAGGGCTAGCGGAAACTACGAGCAGTACTTC. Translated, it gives CASSQDRASGNYEQYF.

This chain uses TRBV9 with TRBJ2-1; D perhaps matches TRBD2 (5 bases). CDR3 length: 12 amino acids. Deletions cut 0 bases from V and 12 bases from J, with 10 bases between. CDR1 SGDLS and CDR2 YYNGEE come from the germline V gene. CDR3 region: CASSVDSVGQFF. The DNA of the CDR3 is TGTGCCAGCAGCGTAGATAGCGTGGGGCAGTTCTTC. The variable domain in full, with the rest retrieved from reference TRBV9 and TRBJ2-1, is DSGVTQTPKHLITATGQRVTLRCSPRSGDLSVYWYQQSLDQGLQFLIQYYNGEERAKGNILERFSAQQFPDLHSELNLSSLELGDSALYFCASSVDSVGQFFGPGTRLTVL.

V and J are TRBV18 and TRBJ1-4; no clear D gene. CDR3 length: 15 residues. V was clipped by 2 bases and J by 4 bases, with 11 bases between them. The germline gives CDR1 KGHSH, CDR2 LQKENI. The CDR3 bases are TGTGCCAGCTCACCAGTGGCACCTCATAATGAAAAACTGTTTTTT. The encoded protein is CASSPVAPHNEKLFF.

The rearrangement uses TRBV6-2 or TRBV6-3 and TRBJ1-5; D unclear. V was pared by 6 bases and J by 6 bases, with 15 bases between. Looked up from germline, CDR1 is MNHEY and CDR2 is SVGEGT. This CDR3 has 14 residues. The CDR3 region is CASSQGGEAQPQHF. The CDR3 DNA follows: TGTGCCAGCAGCCAAGGCGGGGAGGCTCAGCCCCAGCATTTT.